The 11 T cell receptor beta chains reported below all come from one sample, sequenced in a study of shared clonotypes between healthy human individuals. Generated by immunoSEQ multiplex PCR, the TCRdb table keeps only in-frame clones and is missing some. The data hold 2 million to 3 million clones, with just over 90% observed a single time. Sequenced material: naive CD4+ T cells sorted from blood. The subset here: CD45RA+ positively selected. Every receptor here comes from a man younger than 30 in good health.

This clone is a singleton in its sample. This sequence joins TRBV5-1 and TRBJ2-2, with D tentatively TRBD2 (6 bases). The CDR3 totals 16 residues. V was cut by 4 bases and J by 0 bases, with 13 bases left in between. Germline CDR1 SGHRS, CDR2 YFSETQ. The CDR3 sequence is CASSQTSSPNTGELFF. In nucleotides, the CDR3 is TGCGCCAGCAGCCAAACTAGCAGCCCGAACACCGGGGAGCTGTTTTTT.

The gene calls are TRBV11-3 and TRBJ2-7; TRBD1 matches at 9 bases. CDR1 is SGHNT and CDR2 is YENEEA in the germline V gene. The ends lost 5 bases at V and 5 bases at J; junction bases unmatched: 10. CDR3 length: 15 residues. CDR3 nucleotides: TGTGCCAGCAGCCGACGGACAGGGGTCGGAAACGAGCAGTACTTC. Translation: CASSRRTGVGNEQYF.

This chain joins TRBV28 and TRBJ2-1; 8 bases match TRBD2. Germline V CDR1 and CDR2: MDHEN, SYDVKM. V shed 2 bases and J 1 base; nucleotides not matched to a gene: 4. The CDR3 is made up of 16 amino acids. DNA for the CDR3: TGTGCCAGCAGTTTACCGGGACTAGGGTCCTACAATGAGCAGTTCTTC. Translation: CASSLPGLGSYNEQFF.

The CDR3 loop is CASKGTYNQPQHF. The CDR3 nucleotides are TGTGCCAGCAAAGGGACCTACAATCAGCCCCAGCATTTT. The chain is built from TRBV6-6 and TRBJ1-5; maybe TRBD1 (5 bases). The CDR3 sequence is 13 residues long. The germline V gene encodes CDR1 MNHNY and CDR2 SVGAGI (reference sequence). Trimming took 7 bases from V and 3 from J, leaving 10 bases between them.

This rearrangement joins TRBV2 to TRBJ2-3; 9 bases map to TRBD2. The CDR3 has 16 residues. V shed 8 bases, J shed 3 bases, and the junction held 12 bases outside the gene matches. The germline CDR1 and CDR2 sequences are SNHLY and FYNNEI. The CDR3 DNA is TGTGCCAGCCGCTCGATCGGCGGGAGGGCGACAGATACGCAGTATTTT. It translates to CASRSIGGRATDTQYF.

The chain links TRBV7-6 to TRBJ2-1, with TRBD2 as a possible D gene (5 bases). Trimming took 4 bases from V and 2 from J, leaving 15 bases between them. This CDR3 contains 16 residues. Germline values: CDR1 SGHVS, CDR2 FNYEAQ. The DNA for the CDR3 is TGTGCCAGCAGCTCCGGGGTGGCTGGGCCCTACAATGAGCAGTTCTTC. Its translation: CASSSGVAGPYNEQFF.

This chain uses TRBV5-1 with TRBJ2-7, with 7 bases fitting TRBD1. Looked up from germline, CDR1 is SGHRS and CDR2 is YFSETQ. The CDR3 is 16 residues long. The trim removed 1 base at V and 3 bases at J, leaving 10 bases unmatched. This CDR3 is CASSLLDRASLYEQYF. In DNA, the CDR3 is TGCGCCAGCAGCTTGTTAGACAGGGCGTCCCTCTACGAGCAGTACTTC.

The chain employs TRBV15 and TRBJ2-7; D might be TRBD2 (6 bases). From germline, CDR1 is LNHNV and CDR2 YYDKDF (reference sequence). The CDR3 spans 15 residues. V was shortened by 0 bases and J by 0 bases, with 9 bases between the two germline ends. The CDR3 DNA reads as TGTGCCACCAGCAGAGATGTGGGGGGCTCCTACGAGCAGTACTTC. Translated, it gives CATSRDVGGSYEQYF.

The table lists this clone with a count of one. The sample contains more than one DNA sequence encoding this CDR3. This chain's CDR3 is CASSPRQGSSYEQYF. DNA for the CDR3: TGTGCCAGCAGCCCAAGACAGGGGTCCTCCTACGAGCAGTACTTC. The genes are TRBV7-2 and TRBJ2-7, with TRBD1 matching 8 bases. Germline V gene lookup returns CDR1 SGHTA and CDR2 FQGNSA. J lost 0 bases, V lost 5 bases, and 6 bases had no gene match. The CDR3 is made up of 15 amino acids. The whole variable domain, remainder taken from reference TRBV7-2 and TRBJ2-7, is GAGVSQSPSNKVTEKGKDVELRCDPISGHTALYWYRQSLGQGLEFLIYFQGNSAPDKSGLPSDRFSAERTGGSVSTLTIQRTQQEDSAVYLCASSPRQGSSYEQYFGPGTRLTVT.

This rearrangement joins TRBV28 to TRBJ1-5, with a weak D call TRBD1 (5 bases). V was clipped by 8 bases and J by 2 bases, with 16 bases between them. The germline V gene encodes CDR1 MDHEN and CDR2 SYDVKM. This CDR3 contains 15 residues. This CDR3 is CASEGLGPGNQPQHF. CDR3 nucleotide sequence: TGTGCCAGCGAGGGGTTGGGTCCGGGCAATCAGCCCCAGCATTTT.

This sequence joins TRBV5-1 and TRBJ2-5; 8 nucleotides align to TRBD1. This CDR3 contains 17 residues. After removal of 4 bases from V and 4 bases from J, the junction contained 15 bases not matched to a gene. Germline V gene sequence: CDR1 SGHRS, CDR2 YFSETQ. The CDR3 region has the DNA TGCGCCAGCAGCCCCAACGAGCGACAGGGGTCGGGAGAGACCCAGTACTTC. It encodes CASSPNERQGSGETQYF.